The clone carrying this TCR beta chain rates as medium-sized. These data belong to a study of sequential checkpoint blockade in melanoma. About the research overall: Randomization was 1:1 between first-line nivolumab→ipilimumab and ipilimumab→nivolumab. Each arm's sequence ended with maintenance nivolumab.

V shed 5 bases and J 3 bases; nucleotides not matched to a gene: 5. The CDR3 contains 15 residues. In germline, CDR1 is MNHEY, CDR2 SVGAGI. Indicated treatment: randomized to nivolumab then ipilimumab (arm A) or the reverse (arm B). From thawed PBMCs, live CD3+CD8+ cells negative for CD19 and CD56 were sorted. The assay was immunoSEQ multiplex PCR, and TCRdb's table has in-frame clones only and misses some. The table lists approximately 15,000 clones, less than 75% of them singletons. The sequencing here drew on CD8+ T cells sorted from blood (inferred from file names), taken from a patient given nivolumab and ipilimumab in sequence. The chain is built from TRBV6-5 and TRBJ2-7; the match to TRBD2 covers 12 bases. This TCR derives from a human donor with melanoma. The DNA of the CDR3 is TGTGCCAGCAGTCCCGGGACTAGCGGGTACTACGAGCAGTACTTC. As protein: CASSPGTSGYYEQYF.